A single sample gave rise to the 17 T cell receptor beta chains below, sequenced in a study of T-cell memory formation after mild COVID-19. TCRdb independently ran MiXCR on the 5' RACE reads; one entry per CDR3 protein. The table includes about 560,000 distinct CDR3 sequences, roughly 17% detected once. The source material was PBMCs or a T cell subset sorted from them (not recorded which). These receptors all stem from an adult woman who had mild COVID-19 (a few samples of this study predate the infection). Cell type and time point are not known.

This clonotype turned up a few times. The chain recombines TRBV25-1 with TRBJ2-1; 8 nucleotides match TRBD1. CDR1 is MGHDK and CDR2 is SYGVNS in the germline V gene. With V trimmed by 4 bases and J by 2 bases, 1 base remained unmatched. CDR3 length: 14 residues. The chain's CDR3 is CASSGQGTYNEQFF. CDR3 bases: TGTGCCAGCAGTGGACAGGGGACCTACAATGAGCAGTTCTTC.

This clonotype was counted many times. The genes are TRBV12-3 or TRBV12-4 and TRBJ1-5; D may be TRBD1 (5 bases). With 7 bases removed from V and 3 bases from J, the gap between germline ends came to 13 bases. The CDR3 consists of 14 residues. The CDR3 DNA follows: TGTGCCAGCAAAGGACAAGTTAACAATCAGCCCCAGCATTTT. It codes for CASKGQVNNQPQHF.

This clonotype showed up just a few times. V and J are TRBV11-3 and TRBJ2-2; 9 bases match TRBD1. The CDR3 consists of 14 residues. V was clipped by 9 bases and J by 1 base; unmatched bases: 3. From germline, CDR1 is SGHNT and CDR2 YENEEA. CDR3 nucleotide sequence: TGTGCCAGTTCGACAGGGGGGAACACCGGGGAGCTGTTTTTT. Its protein product is CASSTGGNTGELFF.

This clonotype showed up just a few times. This chain links TRBV20-1 with TRBJ1-4; D gene unclear. Germline lookup yields CDR1 DFQATT and CDR2 SNEGSKA (reference sequence). The CDR3 has 11 residues. V was pared by 2 bases and J by 6 bases, with 4 bases between. In DNA, the CDR3 is TGCAGTGCTAGAAATTATGAAAAACTGTTTTTT. Encoded protein: CSARNYEKLFF.

This clonotype came up a few times. The chain is built from TRBV7-9 and TRBJ2-5; D not resolved. CDR3 length: 11 amino acids. The germline CDR1 and CDR2 sequences are SEHNR and FQNEAQ (reference sequence). V shed 6 bases and J shed 1 base, with 3 bases lying between them. For the CDR3, the DNA is TGTGCCAGCAGACCCCAAGAGACCCAGTACTTC. Amino acid sequence: CASRPQETQYF.

A few counts support this clonotype. V gene TRBV10-3 combines with J gene TRBJ1-5, with 7 nucleotides matching TRBD1. The length of the CDR3 is 15 residues. Germline V gene data show CDR1 as ENHRY and CDR2 as SYGVKD. With 6 bases clipped from V and 11 bases from J, the junction kept 16 bases outside the gene matches. The CDR3 region has the DNA TGTGCCATCAGCCGGGACAGCCTCCTATCAGGGGCCCAGCATTTT. Translated, it gives CAISRDSLLSGAQHF.

As to this clonotype: A junction boundary mismatches the germline segment, possibly from a read error. This CDR3 reads CAISLSGVHQPQHF. For the CDR3, the DNA is TGTGCCATCAGCTTGTCAGGGGTCCATCAGCCCCAGCATTTT. The chain combines TRBV5-6 with TRBJ1-5, with a weak D call TRBD1 (6 bases). The CDR3 runs to 14 residues. Germline V gene data show CDR1 as SGHDT and CDR2 as YYEEEE.

The V and J genes are TRBV7-2 and TRBJ1-2; D unclear. The germline CDR1 and CDR2 sequences are SGHTA and FQGNSA. V was cut by 5 bases and J by 10 bases, with 14 bases left in between. The CDR3 loop spans 12 amino acids. CDR3 bases: TGTGCCAGCAGCGCACCTTACCCTCCCTACACCTTC. This gives the protein CASSAPYPPYTF.

This clonotype was found a few times. The gene calls are TRBV6-6 and TRBJ2-7; D unclear. The V gene lost 4 bases and the J gene lost 1 base, with 14 bases spanning the gap. The CDR3 is 15 residues long. Looked up from germline, CDR1 is MNHNY and CDR2 is SVGAGI (reference sequence). The CDR3 nucleotides are TGTGCCAGCAGTTTCTCGGGTGACTTTTCCTACGAGCAGTACTTC. This gives the protein CASSFSGDFSYEQYF.

This clonotype was detected a few times. The chain recombines TRBV4-1 with TRBJ2-7, with D unresolved. CDR3 size: 15 residues. The ends were cut back, 1 base at V and 0 bases at J, with 10 bases in the middle. Per germline, CDR1 MGHRA and CDR2 YSYEKL. The CDR3, as DNA: TGCGCCAGCAGCCAAGTTACTAAGCCCTCCTACGAGCAGTACTTC. Protein sequence: CASSQVTKPSYEQYF.

A word on this clonotype: A much larger clone differs by one base, so this may be a read error. The chain joins TRBV7-2 to TRBJ2-1; no firm D call. Germline assignment: CDR1 SGHTA and CDR2 FQGNSA. CDR3 length equals 14 residues. V gave up 4 bases and J gave up 4 bases, with 11 bases separating them. The CDR3 DNA reads TGTGCCAGCAGCTGTGTAGAGCTTTACAATGAGCAGTTCTTC. This codes for CASSCVELYNEQFF.

This clonotype was seen a handful of times. The rearrangement uses TRBV7-9 and TRBJ1-2; 8 bases fit TRBD1. This CDR3 is built from 15 residues. V gave up 0 bases and J gave up 8 bases; unmatched junction bases: 8. In germline, CDR1 is SEHNR, CDR2 FQNEAQ (reference sequence). CDR3 in DNA: TGTGCCAGCAGCTTAGCGAGCCGGGACAGGCGGGGCTACACCTTC. This codes for CASSLASRDRRGYTF.

The chain joins TRBV5-4 to TRBJ2-1; tentative D call: TRBD2 (6 bases). The V end was cut by 0 bases, the J end by 7 bases, with 20 bases between. CDR3 size: 17 residues. Germline V gene data show CDR1 as SGHNT and CDR2 as YYREEE (reference sequence). The CDR3 DNA is TGTGCCAGCAGCTTGGCCCCCGGGACTCAGAGCCAAAATGAGCAGTTCTTC. Translated: CASSLAPGTQSQNEQFF.

This clonotype was seen more than once but under ten times. The chain recombines TRBV24-1 with TRBJ1-5; TRBD1 might be the D (5 bases). Germline loops: CDR1 KGHDR, CDR2 SFDVKD. The CDR3 runs to 14 residues. V was clipped by 7 bases and J by 0 bases, with 9 bases between them. The CDR3 region has the DNA TGTGCCACCAGCAGGACAAATAGCAATCAGCCCCAGCATTTT. This gives the protein CATSRTNSNQPQHF.

The chain uses TRBV7-9 and TRBJ2-2; a weak D match, TRBD1 (6 bases). Trimming left V 4 bases short and J 6 bases short, with 12 bases between. Germline V lookup: CDR1 SEHNR, CDR2 FQNEAQ (reference sequence). The CDR3 covers 14 residues. The CDR3 DNA follows: TGTGCCAGCAGCTCCCCTACAGGGTCCGGGGAGCTGTTTTTT. Its translation: CASSSPTGSGELFF.

This clonotype was found a few times. V gene TRBV15 combines with J gene TRBJ2-4; tentative D call: TRBD2 (5 bases). CDR3 length: 16 amino acids. Germline assignment: CDR1 LNHNV and CDR2 YYDKDF (reference sequence). Between the trimmed V and J ends, which lost 5 bases and 2 bases, there was a span of 16 bases. The CDR3 bases are TGTGCCACCAGCGCCCCCTCGGGGTTCCCCAAAAACATTCAGTACTTC. This codes for CATSAPSGFPKNIQYF.

CDR3 sequence: CASSGGTGLRYGYTF. The CDR3 DNA is TGTGCCAGCAGTGGCGGAACAGGGTTACGCTATGGCTACACCTTC. This chain connects TRBV25-1 to TRBJ1-2, with TRBD1 as a possible D gene (6 bases). The V end was cut by 4 bases, the J end by 4 bases, with 16 bases between. Germline V gene sequence: CDR1 MGHDK, CDR2 SYGVNS. CDR3 size: 15 residues.